Below, 5 T cell receptor beta chains from the same sample are listed, as sequenced in a study of T cell responses to AZD1222 COVID-19 vaccine. Profiled with immunoSEQ multiplex PCR; TCRdb holds only in-frame clones, not every one. Of 95,000 to 100,000 clones listed, approximately 84% are singletons. Sequenced here: peripheral blood, sampled on day 0 of AZD1222 vaccination. These receptors originate from an adult in good health.

This clone appeared a few times. The rearrangement joins TRBV6-5 to TRBJ1-2; D is possibly TRBD1 (5 bases). Trimming left V 7 bases short and J 4 bases short, with 16 bases between. This CDR3 contains 14 residues. Germline lookup yields CDR1 MNHEY and CDR2 SVGAGI. The CDR3 loop reads CASTRQKDSYGYTF. CDR3 DNA sequence: TGTGCCAGCACCCGACAGAAGGATAGCTATGGCTACACCTTC.

The rearrangement uses TRBV18 and TRBJ1-1; D might be TRBD1 (5 bases). V lost 3 bases to trimming and J lost 6 bases, with 17 bases between them. CDR3 length: 15 amino acids. The germline V gene encodes CDR1 KGHSH and CDR2 LQKENI. The chain's CDR3 is CASSPRRGAGPEAFF. For the CDR3, the DNA is TGTGCCAGCTCACCGAGAAGGGGCGCGGGTCCTGAAGCTTTCTTT.

The V gene is TRBV19, the J gene TRBJ2-7, with 10 bases lining up with TRBD1. Germline-derived CDR1 and CDR2 are LNHDA and SQIVND (reference sequence). Trimming cost V 2 bases and J 4 bases; bases outside gene matches: 5. This CDR3 is 15 amino acids long. The CDR3 DNA reads as TGTGCCAGTAGTATATGGACAGGGGGTAGGTACGAGCAGTACTTC. Translated: CASSIWTGGRYEQYF.

V gene TRBV19 combines with J gene TRBJ2-4, with D perhaps TRBD1 (6 bases). CDR3 length equals 17 residues. The V gene lost 3 bases and the J gene lost 4 bases, with 19 bases spanning the gap. The germline V gene has CDR1 LNHDA and CDR2 SQIVND (reference sequence). DNA of the CDR3: TGTGCCAGTAGTATCACAGGGTTCCCCTACCGAAAAAACATTCAGTACTTC. This codes for CASSITGFPYRKNIQYF.

This chain connects TRBV18 to TRBJ2-3, with TRBD2 matching 7 bases. The junction had 9 bases not matched to a gene; V was cut back by 6 bases and J by 0 bases. The CDR3 is 16 amino acids. Per the germline V gene, CDR1 is KGHSH and CDR2 is LQKENI. CDR3 bases: TGTGCCAGCTCGCAAGGGCTAGCGGTTAGCACAGATACGCAGTATTTT. Encoded protein: CASSQGLAVSTDTQYF.